This entry lists 17 T cell receptor beta chains sequenced from one sample in a study of T cell responses to AZD1222 COVID-19 vaccine. Using immunoSEQ multiplex PCR, the repertoire was profiled, and TCRdb retains in-frame clones only, with some absent. The data show around 130,000 clones, with approximately 93% seen just once and about 3% held by the top ten. The sequenced sample was peripheral blood, obtained on day 0 of AZD1222 vaccination. The receptor set was obtained from an adult in good health.

The V and J genes are TRBV4-1 and TRBJ2-3, with 13 positions matching TRBD2. Germline lookup yields CDR1 MGHRA and CDR2 YSYEKL. With V trimmed by 5 bases and J by 1 base, 3 bases remained unmatched. This CDR3 region has 16 residues. CDR3 coding DNA: TGCGCCAGCAGCAAAGGACTAGCGGGAGGCACAGATACGCAGTATTTT. It translates to CASSKGLAGGTDTQYF.

The chain links TRBV3-1 (or the pseudogene TRBV3-2) to TRBJ2-3; 12 nucleotides agree with TRBD1. Germline trimming cut 5 bases from V and 3 bases from J; bases unmatched to any gene: 18. The CDR3 length is 20 residues. Germline assignment: CDR1 LGHDT and CDR2 YNNKEL (reference sequence). CDR3 sequence (DNA): TGTGCCAGCAGCTCATACTCCGGGACAGGGGGCGCGGGGAGGACAGATACGCAGTATTTT. As protein: CASSSYSGTGGAGRTDTQYF.

This chain's CDR3 is CASSFFSGNTIYF. CDR3 DNA: TGTGCCAGCAGCTTCTTCTCTGGAAACACCATATATTTT. V gene TRBV5-6 combines with J gene TRBJ1-3; D uncertain. The V and J ends lost 2 bases and 0 bases respectively, with 3 bases between them. CDR1 and CDR2 (germline): SGHDT, YYEEEE. This CDR3 comprises 13 residues.

V usage is TRBV28 and J usage is TRBJ1-2; 9 bases are shared with TRBD1. V trimming: 5 bases; J trimming: 4 bases; junction bases outside the gene matches: 8. The germline CDR1 and CDR2 sequences are MDHEN and SYDVKM. The CDR3 runs 15 residues. The DNA for the CDR3 is TGTGCCAGCAGTCTTACAGGGGGCGAGGGCTATGGCTACACCTTC. Protein sequence: CASSLTGGEGYGYTF.

This chain uses TRBV6-2 or TRBV6-3 with TRBJ1-5; 7 bases align to TRBD1. V lost 1 base, J lost 4 bases, and 7 bases stayed unmatched. CDR1 MNHEY and CDR2 SVGEGT come from the germline V gene. The CDR3 contains 16 residues. CDR3 bases: TGTGCCAGCAGTTACTGGGGGGACAGCCGGAATCAGCCCCAGCATTTT. Translating it yields CASSYWGDSRNQPQHF.

This chain connects TRBV28 to TRBJ1-4; 7 bases are shared with TRBD1. Germline V gene lookup returns CDR1 MDHEN and CDR2 SYDVKM. This CDR3 spans 13 amino acids. V lost 5 bases, J lost 5 bases, and 2 bases stayed unmatched. The CDR3 nucleotides read TGTGCCAGCAGTGGGACAGTAAATGAAAAACTGTTTTTT. It translates to CASSGTVNEKLFF.

J is TRBJ1-2 and V is TRBV7-9; D call uncertain. From germline, CDR1 is SEHNR and CDR2 FQNEAQ (reference sequence). The ends were cut back, 2 bases at V and 13 bases at J, with 8 bases in the middle. The CDR3 is 10 amino acids. The CDR3 bases are TGTGCCAGCAGCTTATCAAACCCCACCTTC. Protein product: CASSLSNPTF. Using reference TRBV7-9 and TRBJ1-2 for the parts outside the CDR3, the full variable domain is DTGVSQNPRHKITKRGQNVTFRCDPISEHNRLYWYRQTLGQGPEFLTYFQNEAQLEKSRLLSDRFSAERPKGSFSTLEIQRTEQGDSAMYLCASSLSNPTFGSGTRLTVV.

The V gene is TRBV30, the J gene TRBJ2-2, with D hard to call. The CDR3 covers 13 residues. V lost 2 bases and J 6 bases, leaving 10 bases between the germline ends. The V gene's germline CDR1 is GTSNPN and CDR2 SVGIG (reference sequence). CDR3 loop: CAWSPIQSGELFF. CDR3 bases: TGTGCCTGGAGTCCGATTCAATCCGGGGAGCTGTTTTTT.

The chain is built from TRBV6-5 and TRBJ1-6, with unresolved D. V was pared by 6 bases and J by 0 bases, with 6 bases between. Germline values: CDR1 MNHEY, CDR2 SVGAGI. There are 14 residues in the CDR3. This CDR3 is CASRGSSYNSPLHF. The CDR3 nucleotides read TGTGCCAGCAGGGGAAGCTCCTATAATTCACCCCTCCACTTT.

In nucleotides, the CDR3 is TGTGCCAGCAGCTTAGGCAGGGTGGATTCACCCCTCCACTTT. It codes for CASSLGRVDSPLHF. The rearrangement uses TRBV7-9 and TRBJ1-6; the D gene is possibly TRBD1 (5 bases). The V and J ends lost 1 base and 8 bases respectively, with 9 bases between them. Per the germline V gene, CDR1 is SEHNR and CDR2 is FQNEAQ (reference sequence). The CDR3 is 14 amino acids.

The gene calls are TRBV29-1 and TRBJ1-1; no reliable D call. V shed 7 bases and J shed 0 bases, with 9 bases lying between them. The germline V gene encodes CDR1 SQVTM and CDR2 ANQGSEA. CDR3 size: 12 residues. The CDR3 is CSGDIMNTEAFF. CDR3 nucleotides: TGCAGCGGAGACATAATGAACACTGAAGCTTTCTTT.

The genes are TRBV2 and TRBJ1-5; 8 nucleotides match TRBD1. The CDR3 consists of 15 residues. Germline V gives CDR1 SNHLY, CDR2 FYNNEI. Losses at the gene ends were 4 bases for V and 2 bases for J; bases not matched to a gene: 4. The CDR3 reads CASSGQGYGNQPQHF. The DNA for the CDR3 is TGTGCCAGCAGTGGACAGGGGTATGGCAATCAGCCCCAGCATTTT.

The chain carries TRBV7-9 and TRBJ1-1, with 10 bases matching TRBD1. Per the germline V gene, CDR1 is SEHNR and CDR2 is FQNEAQ (reference sequence). This CDR3 is built from 12 residues. V was pared by 5 bases and J by 8 bases, with 2 bases of the junction left unmatched. CDR3 in amino acids: CASSEDRGEAFF. DNA of the CDR3: TGTGCCAGCAGCGAGGACAGGGGGGAAGCTTTCTTT.

This rearrangement joins TRBV7-2 to TRBJ2-7, with unresolved D. V lost 1 base to trimming and J lost 2 bases, with 12 bases between them. The germline V gene has CDR1 SGHTA and CDR2 FQGNSA. CDR3 length equals 15 residues. The CDR3 region has the DNA TGTGCCAGCAGCTTAGTGGGCCGGAACCCCTACGAGCAGTACTTC. It encodes CASSLVGRNPYEQYF.

This chain joins TRBV28 and TRBJ1-2; 9 positions agree with TRBD1. The CDR3 is made up of 15 amino acids. J gave up 7 bases and V 7 bases, and 13 bases lay outside the gene matches. Germline V gene lookup returns CDR1 MDHEN and CDR2 SYDVKM. The CDR3 is CASIQTSGTGRGYTF. CDR3 DNA sequence: TGTGCCAGCATACAAACCTCCGGGACAGGGCGTGGCTACACCTTC.

This clone was observed a single time. The chain recombines TRBV6-1 with TRBJ1-5; D unclear. The CDR3 spans 14 residues. Trimming pared 0 bases from V and 4 bases from J, leaving 7 bases between. In germline, CDR1 is MNHNS, CDR2 SASEGT. CDR3 DNA sequence: TGTGCCAGCAGTGAAGCGGGCAGAAATCAGCCCCAGCATTTT. It translates to CASSEAGRNQPQHF.

With respect to this clone: A junction boundary mismatches the germline segment, possibly from a read error. V gene TRBV7-7 combines with J gene TRBJ2-7, with 13 positions matching TRBD2. The CDR3 is 15 residues long. The germline CDR1 and CDR2 sequences are SSHAT and FNYEAQ (reference sequence). CDR3 bases: TGTGCTAGCAGCTTAGGGACTAGCGGGATCGACGAGCAGTACTTC. It translates to CASSLGTSGIDEQYF.